This is a list of T cell receptor beta chains from one sample in a study of identical twins. TCRdb re-derived calls from the 5' RACE reads in MiXCR, one entry per CDR3 protein. The data contain about 690,000 distinct CDR3 sequences, 21% of them singletons. These data also formed part of another study, on T cells expressing NK-cell markers.

The source material was PBMCs. The receptors were sampled from a woman between 18 and 29 years old in good health. Each CDR3 is given with its conserved first and last residue. Fields, in order: V gene, J gene, clone size, D gene, CDR3 protein, CDR3 DNA. A D gene is named only where the DNA matches it firmly. Not all rows give a size; the values are once, few, many and, for expanded clones, a class.

TRBV20-1,TRBJ2-1,.,.,CSGRIQGNEQFF,TGCAGTGGTCGTATTCAGGGAAATGAGCAGTTCTTC
TRBV5-1,TRBJ2-3,.,TRBD2,CASSQWGGSTDTQYF,TGCGCCAGCAGCCAGTGGGGGGGTAGTACAGATACGCAGTATTTT
TRBV10-3,TRBJ1-1,few,.,CAISEFENTEAFF,TGTGCCATCAGTGAGTTCGAGAACACTGAAGCTTTCTTT
TRBV11-2,TRBJ2-2,once,.,CASSLESMSGPNGELFF,TGTGCCAGCAGCTTAGAATCTATGAGCGGACCCAACGGGGAGCTGTTTTTT
TRBV7-9,TRBJ2-5,.,TRBD1,CASSHGTGGSETQYF,TGTGCCAGCAGCCACGGGACAGGGGGGTCTGAGACCCAGTACTTC
TRBV20-1,TRBJ2-7,few,TRBD2,CSATSGRAFGSYEQYF,TGCAGTGCTACCAGCGGGAGGGCCTTTGGGTCCTACGAGCAGTACTTC
TRBV27,TRBJ2-1,few,.,CASSLSGPSSYNEQFF,TGTGCCAGCAGTTTATCGGGCCCGAGCTCCTACAATGAGCAGTTCTTC
TRBV6-5,TRBJ1-3,many,.,CASSYTQIFSGNTIYF,TGTGCCAGCAGTTACACACAGATTTTCTCTGGAAACACCATATATTTT
TRBV20-1,TRBJ2-1,.,TRBD2,CSASPLAGSYNEQFF,TGCAGTGCTAGTCCCCTAGCGGGCTCCTACAATGAGCAGTTCTTC
TRBV7-6,TRBJ2-1,few,TRBD2,CASSLALAGVNEQFF,TGTGCCAGCAGCTTAGCGCTGGCGGGAGTCAATGAGCAGTTCTTC
TRBV27,TRBJ2-7,few,.,CASTKTYRDSSSYEQYF,TGTGCCAGTACTAAGACGTACCGGGACTCGAGCTCCTACGAGCAGTACTTC
TRBV20-1,TRBJ2-7,few,.,CSAGALGSYEQYF,TGCAGTGCTGGGGCCCTCGGCTCCTACGAGCAGTACTTC
TRBV14,TRBJ2-7,.,.,CASSQEVGRQYF,TGTGCCAGCAGCCAAGAGGTAGGGAGGCAGTACTTC
TRBV7-9,TRBJ2-5,.,.,CASSFRQGQETQYF,TGTGCCAGCAGCTTTCGGCAGGGGCAAGAGACCCAGTACTTC
TRBV20-1,TRBJ1-1,few,.,CSASEQGGVTFF,TGCAGTGCTAGCGAACAGGGTGGTGTAACTTTCTTT
TRBV11-3,TRBJ2-3,many,.,CASRGWDLEDTQYF,TGTGCCAGCAGGGGCTGGGACCTAGAAGATACGCAGTATTTT
TRBV20-1,TRBJ2-7,few,TRBD2,CSAQSGGIEQYF,TGCAGTGCTCAATCGGGGGGTATCGAGCAGTACTTC
TRBV12-3/TRBV12-4,TRBJ1-1,many,.,CASSLALGREAFF,TGTGCCAGCAGTTTAGCGCTCGGCAGGGAAGCTTTCTTT
TRBV20-1,TRBJ1-2,.,.,CSAKTANYGYTF,TGCAGTGCAAAGACAGCTAACTATGGCTACACCTTC
TRBV20-1,TRBJ2-5,many,TRBD2,CSAGLAGGETQYF,TGCAGTGCCGGACTAGCGGGGGGGGAGACCCAGTACTTC
TRBV29-1,TRBJ2-4,few,.,CSVGRGTGNIQYF,TGCAGCGTTGGTAGGGGGACTGGAAACATTCAGTACTTC
TRBV5-1,TRBJ2-7,few,.,CASSLDRDSLQYF,TGCGCCAGCAGCTTGGACCGGGACTCCTTGCAGTACTTC
TRBV7-9,TRBJ2-2,.,.,CASSPNRGGFEELFF,TGTGCCAGCAGCCCGAACAGGGGAGGGTTCGAGGAGCTGTTTTTT
TRBV10-3,TRBJ1-5,many,TRBD1,CAISGDRDQPQHF,TGTGCCATCAGTGGTGACAGGGATCAGCCCCAGCATTTT
TRBV10-3,TRBJ2-7,.,.,CAIMEGPSYEQYF,TGTGCCATAATGGAGGGCCCTAGCTACGAGCAGTACTTC
TRBV5-1,TRBJ1-6,.,.,CASSLQSANSPLHF,TGCGCCAGCAGCTTGCAGTCAGCTAATTCACCCCTCCACTTT
TRBV12-3/TRBV12-4,TRBJ1-1,.,.,CASSFGQRAFF,TGTGCCAGCAGTTTTGGGCAGCGGGCTTTCTTT
TRBV6-5,TRBJ1-1,few,.,CASSSLGEAFF,TGTGCCAGCAGTTCCCTCGGTGAAGCTTTCTTT
TRBV12-3/TRBV12-4,TRBJ2-1,few,TRBD2,CASIRTSIGNEQFF,TGTGCCAGCATCAGGACTAGCATAGGCAATGAGCAGTTCTTC
TRBV5-1,TRBJ1-2,.,.,CASRKELYGYTF,TGCGCCAGCAGGAAGGAGCTCTATGGCTACACCTTC
TRBV12-3/TRBV12-4,TRBJ2-2,many,TRBD2,CASRPRDYNTGELFF,TGTGCCAGCAGGCCTAGGGACTACAACACCGGGGAGCTGTTTTTT
TRBV20-1,TRBJ2-1,many,.,CSARFRRIEQFF,TGCAGTGCTAGGTTCAGGAGGATAGAGCAGTTCTTC